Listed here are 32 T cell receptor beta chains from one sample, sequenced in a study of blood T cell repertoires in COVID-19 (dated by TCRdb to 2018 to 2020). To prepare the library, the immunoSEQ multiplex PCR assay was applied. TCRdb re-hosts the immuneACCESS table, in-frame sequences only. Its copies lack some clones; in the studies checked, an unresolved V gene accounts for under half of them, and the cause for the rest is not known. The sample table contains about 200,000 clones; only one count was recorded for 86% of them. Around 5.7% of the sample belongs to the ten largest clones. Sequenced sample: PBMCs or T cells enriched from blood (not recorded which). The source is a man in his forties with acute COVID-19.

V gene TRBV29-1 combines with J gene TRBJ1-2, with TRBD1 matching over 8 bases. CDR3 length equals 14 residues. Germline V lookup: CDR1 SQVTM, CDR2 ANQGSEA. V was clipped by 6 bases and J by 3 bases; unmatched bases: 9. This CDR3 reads CSVRWTGRDYGYTF. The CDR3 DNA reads TGCAGCGTGCGATGGACAGGGCGGGACTATGGCTACACCTTC.

The CDR3 spells CATSRLTGTGGSGGYTF. Here the CDR3 DNA reads TGTGCCACCAGCAGACTTACCGGGACAGGGGGGTCGGGTGGCTACACCTTC. V usage is TRBV15 and J usage is TRBJ1-2; 11 positions agree with TRBD1. Germline lookup yields CDR1 LNHNV and CDR2 YYDKDF (reference sequence). The CDR3 extends over 17 amino acids. Losses at the gene ends were 2 bases for V and 7 bases for J; bases not matched to a gene: 12.

CDR3: CATSRLAGEPQETQYF. In DNA form, the CDR3 reads TGTGCCACCAGCAGACTAGCGGGAGAGCCCCAAGAGACCCAGTACTTC. V gene TRBV15 combines with J gene TRBJ2-5, with TRBD2 matching over 10 bases. This CDR3 region has 16 residues. The V gene's germline CDR1 is LNHNV and CDR2 YYDKDF (reference sequence). V lost 2 bases to trimming and J lost 1 base; unmatched junction nucleotides: 4.

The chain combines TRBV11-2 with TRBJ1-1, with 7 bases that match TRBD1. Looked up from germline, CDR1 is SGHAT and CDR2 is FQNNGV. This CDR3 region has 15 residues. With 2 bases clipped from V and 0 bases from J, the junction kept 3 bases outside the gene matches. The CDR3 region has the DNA TGTGCCAGCAGCTTACAGCAGGGGGTGAACACTGAAGCTTTCTTT. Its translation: CASSLQQGVNTEAFF.

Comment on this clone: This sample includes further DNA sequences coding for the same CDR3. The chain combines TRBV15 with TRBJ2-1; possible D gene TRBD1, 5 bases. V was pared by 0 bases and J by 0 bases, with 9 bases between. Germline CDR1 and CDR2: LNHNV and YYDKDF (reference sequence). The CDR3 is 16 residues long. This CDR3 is CATSRDRGSSYNEQFF. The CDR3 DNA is TGTGCCACCAGCAGAGATAGGGGAAGCTCCTACAATGAGCAGTTCTTC.

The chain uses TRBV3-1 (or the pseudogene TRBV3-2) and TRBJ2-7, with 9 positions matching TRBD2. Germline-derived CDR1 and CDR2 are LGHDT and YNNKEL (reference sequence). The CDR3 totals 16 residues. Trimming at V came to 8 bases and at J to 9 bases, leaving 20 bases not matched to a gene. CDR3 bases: TGTGCCAGCCGGTCTCAGGGGGAAGATAGCGGGAGTTGGCAGTACTTC. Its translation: CASRSQGEDSGSWQYF.

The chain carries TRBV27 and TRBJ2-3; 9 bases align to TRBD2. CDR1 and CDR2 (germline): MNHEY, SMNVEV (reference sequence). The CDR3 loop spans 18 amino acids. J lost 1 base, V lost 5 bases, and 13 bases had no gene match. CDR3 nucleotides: TGTGCCAGCAGTCCGTCCCGGCGGGGGGGTTCGGGCACAGATACGCAGTATTTT. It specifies CASSPSRRGGSGTDTQYF.

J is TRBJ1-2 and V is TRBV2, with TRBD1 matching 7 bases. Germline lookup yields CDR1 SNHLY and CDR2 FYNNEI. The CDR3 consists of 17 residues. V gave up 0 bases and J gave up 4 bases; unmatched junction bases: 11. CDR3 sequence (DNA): TGTGCCAGCAGTGAAGCCGAGTCTAGGGGGCATTTCTATGGCTACACCTTC. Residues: CASSEAESRGHFYGYTF.

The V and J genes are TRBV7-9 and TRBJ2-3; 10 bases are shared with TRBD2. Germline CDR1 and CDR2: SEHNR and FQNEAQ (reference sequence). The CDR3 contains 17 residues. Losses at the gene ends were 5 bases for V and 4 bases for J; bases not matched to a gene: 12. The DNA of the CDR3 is TGTGCCAGCAGCCCCCGTCCCGGGACTAGCGAATCAGATACGCAGTATTTT. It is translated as CASSPRPGTSESDTQYF.

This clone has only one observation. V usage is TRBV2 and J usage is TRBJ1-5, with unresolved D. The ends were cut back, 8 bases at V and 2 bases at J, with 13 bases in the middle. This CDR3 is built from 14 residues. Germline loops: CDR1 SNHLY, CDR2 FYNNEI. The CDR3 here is CASVGTAGNQPQHF. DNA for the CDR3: TGTGCCAGCGTCGGCACGGCGGGCAATCAGCCCCAGCATTTT.

The CDR3: CAISDSTGEDTIYF. Written as DNA, the CDR3 is TGTGCCATCAGCGATTCCACAGGGGAGGACACCATATATTTT. The chain recombines TRBV10-3 with TRBJ1-3, with 7 bases that match TRBD1. This CDR3 is built from 14 residues. The V gene's germline CDR1 is ENHRY and CDR2 SYGVKD. J lost 8 bases, V lost 6 bases, and 10 bases had no gene match.

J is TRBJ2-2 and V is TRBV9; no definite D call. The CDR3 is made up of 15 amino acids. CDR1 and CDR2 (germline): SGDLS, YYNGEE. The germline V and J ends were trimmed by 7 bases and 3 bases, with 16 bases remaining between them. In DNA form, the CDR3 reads TGTGCCAGCCGCAATGAGAAACTCGACACCGGGGAGCTGTTTTTT. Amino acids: CASRNEKLDTGELFF.

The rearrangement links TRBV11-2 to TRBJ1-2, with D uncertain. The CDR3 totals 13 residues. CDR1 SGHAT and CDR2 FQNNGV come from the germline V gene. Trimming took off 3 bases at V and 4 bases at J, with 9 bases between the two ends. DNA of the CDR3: TGTGCCAGCAGCTTCAACCCTAGCTATGGCTACACCTTC. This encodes CASSFNPSYGYTF. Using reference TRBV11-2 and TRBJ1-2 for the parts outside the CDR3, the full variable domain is EAGVAQSPRYKIIEKRQSVAFWCNPISGHATLYWYQQILGQGPKLLIQFQNNGVVDDSQLPKDRFSAERLKGVDSTLKIQPAKLEDSAVYLCASSFNPSYGYTFGSGTRLTVV.

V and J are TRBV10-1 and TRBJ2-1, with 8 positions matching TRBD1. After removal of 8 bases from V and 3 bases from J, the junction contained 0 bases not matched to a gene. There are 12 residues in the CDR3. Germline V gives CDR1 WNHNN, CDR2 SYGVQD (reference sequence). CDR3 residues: CASGQGYNEQFF. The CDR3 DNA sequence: TGCGCCAGCGGACAGGGCTACAATGAGCAGTTCTTC.

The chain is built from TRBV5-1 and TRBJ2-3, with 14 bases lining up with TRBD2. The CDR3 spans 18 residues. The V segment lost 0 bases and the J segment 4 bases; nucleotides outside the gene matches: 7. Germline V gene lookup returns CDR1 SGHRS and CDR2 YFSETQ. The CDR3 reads CASSLEGLAGVEADTQYF. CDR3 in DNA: TGCGCCAGCAGCTTGGAGGGACTAGCGGGAGTGGAAGCAGATACGCAGTATTTT. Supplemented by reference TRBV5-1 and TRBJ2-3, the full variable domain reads KAGVTQTPRYLIKTRGQQVTLSCSPISGHRSVSWYQQTPGQGLQFLFEYFSETQRNKGNFPGRFSGRQFSNSRSEMNVSTLELGDSALYLCASSLEGLAGVEADTQYFGPGTRLTVL.

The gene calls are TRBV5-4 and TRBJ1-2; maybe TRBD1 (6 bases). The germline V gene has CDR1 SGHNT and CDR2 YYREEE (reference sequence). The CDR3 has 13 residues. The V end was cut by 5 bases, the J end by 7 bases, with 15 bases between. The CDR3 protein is CASSSPDRPGYTF. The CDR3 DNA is TGTGCCAGCAGTTCACCAGACAGGCCTGGCTACACCTTC.

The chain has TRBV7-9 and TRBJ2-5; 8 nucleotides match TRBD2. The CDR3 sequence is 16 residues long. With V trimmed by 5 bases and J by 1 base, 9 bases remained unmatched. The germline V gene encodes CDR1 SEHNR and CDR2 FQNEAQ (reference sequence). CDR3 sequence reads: CASSLRLAPSQETQYF. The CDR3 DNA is TGTGCCAGCAGCCTAAGACTAGCGCCATCCCAAGAGACCCAGTACTTC. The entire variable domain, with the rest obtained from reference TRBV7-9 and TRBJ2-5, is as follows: DTGVSQNPRHKITKRGQNVTFRCDPISEHNRLYWYRQTLGQGPEFLTYFQNEAQLEKSRLLSDRFSAERPKGSFSTLEIQRTEQGDSAMYLCASSLRLAPSQETQYFGPGTRLLVL.

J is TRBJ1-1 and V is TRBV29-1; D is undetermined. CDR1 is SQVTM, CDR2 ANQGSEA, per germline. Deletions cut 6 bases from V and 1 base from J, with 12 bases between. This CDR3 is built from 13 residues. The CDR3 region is CSVATDSNTEAFF. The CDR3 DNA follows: TGCAGCGTCGCTACAGATTCGAACACTGAAGCTTTCTTT.

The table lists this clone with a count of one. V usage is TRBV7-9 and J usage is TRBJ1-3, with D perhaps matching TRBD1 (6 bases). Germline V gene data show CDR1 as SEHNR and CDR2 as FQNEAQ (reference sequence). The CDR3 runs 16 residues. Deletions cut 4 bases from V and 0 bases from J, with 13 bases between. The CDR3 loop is CASSYDTGNSGNTIYF. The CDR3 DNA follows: TGTGCCAGCAGCTACGATACAGGGAACTCTGGAAACACCATATATTTT.

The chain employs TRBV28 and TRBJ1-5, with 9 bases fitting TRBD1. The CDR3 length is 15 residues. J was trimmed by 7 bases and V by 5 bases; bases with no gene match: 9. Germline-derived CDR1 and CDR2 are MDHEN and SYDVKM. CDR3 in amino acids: CASSDRDRVRQPQHF. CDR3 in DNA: TGTGCCAGCAGTGACCGGGACAGGGTCCGACAGCCCCAGCATTTT.

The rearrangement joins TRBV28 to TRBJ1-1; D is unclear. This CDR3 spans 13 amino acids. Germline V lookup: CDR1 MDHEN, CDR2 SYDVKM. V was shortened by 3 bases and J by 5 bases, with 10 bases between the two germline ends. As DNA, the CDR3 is TGTGCCAGCAGTTTGATGCTTCGGACTGAAGCTTTCTTT. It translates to CASSLMLRTEAFF. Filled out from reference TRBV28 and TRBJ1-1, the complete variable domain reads DVKVTQSSRYLVKRTGEKVFLECVQDMDHENMFWYRQDPGLGLRLIYFSYDVKMKEKGDIPEGYSVSREKKERFSLILESASTNQTSMYLCASSLMLRTEAFFGQGTRLTVV.

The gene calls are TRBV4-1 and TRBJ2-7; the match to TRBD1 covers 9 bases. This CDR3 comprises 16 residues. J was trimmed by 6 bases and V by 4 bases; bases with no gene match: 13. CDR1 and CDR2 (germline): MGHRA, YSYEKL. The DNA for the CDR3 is TGCGCCAGCAGCCTTCGACCGGGACAGGGCACGATCGAGCAGTACTTC. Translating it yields CASSLRPGQGTIEQYF.

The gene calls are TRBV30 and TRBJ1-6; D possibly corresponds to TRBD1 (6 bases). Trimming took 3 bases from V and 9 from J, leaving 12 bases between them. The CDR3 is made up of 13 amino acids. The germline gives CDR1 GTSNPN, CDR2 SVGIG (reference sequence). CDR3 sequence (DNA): TGTGCCTGGAGCCTAATCAGGGGTTCACCCCTCCACTTT. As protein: CAWSLIRGSPLHF.

CDR3 DNA sequence: TGTGCCAGCAGCCCCCGACAGGGACTAGCCAAAAACATTCAGTACTTC. It codes for CASSPRQGLAKNIQYF. The gene calls are TRBV13 and TRBJ2-4; tentatively, D is TRBD1 (7 bases). The CDR3 is made up of 16 amino acids. The V gene's germline CDR1 is PRHDT and CDR2 FYEKMQ (reference sequence). The ends were cut back, 5 bases at V and 0 bases at J, with 14 bases in the middle. Together with reference TRBV13 and TRBJ2-4, the CDR3 gives the full variable domain: AAGVIQSPRHLIKEKRETATLKCYPIPRHDTVYWYQQGPGQDPQFLISFYEKMQSDKGSIPDRFSAQQFSDYHSELNMSSLELGDSALYFCASSPRQGLAKNIQYFGAGTRLSVL.

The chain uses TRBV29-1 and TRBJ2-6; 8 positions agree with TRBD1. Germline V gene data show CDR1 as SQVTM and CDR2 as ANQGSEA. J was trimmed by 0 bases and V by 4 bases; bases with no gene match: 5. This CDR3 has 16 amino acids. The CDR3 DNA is TGCAGCGTTGTGAACAGGGGGGCCTCTGGGGCCAACGTCCTGACTTTC. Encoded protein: CSVVNRGASGANVLTF. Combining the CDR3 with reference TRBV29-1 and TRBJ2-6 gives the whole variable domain SAVISQKPSRDICQRGTSLTIQCQVDSQVTMMFWYRQQPGQSLTLIATANQGSEATYESGFVIDKFPISRPNLTFSTLTVSNMSPEDSSIYLCSVVNRGASGANVLTFGAGSRLTVL.

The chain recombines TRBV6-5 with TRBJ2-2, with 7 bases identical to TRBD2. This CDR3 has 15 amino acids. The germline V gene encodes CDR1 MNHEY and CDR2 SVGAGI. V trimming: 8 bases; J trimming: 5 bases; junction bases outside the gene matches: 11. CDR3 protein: CASSPPRRETGELFF. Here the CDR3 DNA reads TGTGCCAGCTCCCCCCCAAGGCGGGAGACCGGGGAGCTGTTTTTT.

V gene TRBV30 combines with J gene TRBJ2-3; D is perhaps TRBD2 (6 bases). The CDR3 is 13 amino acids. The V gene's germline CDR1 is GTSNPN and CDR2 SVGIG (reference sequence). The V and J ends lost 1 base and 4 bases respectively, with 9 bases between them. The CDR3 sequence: CAWSEGLADTQYF. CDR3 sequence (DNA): TGTGCCTGGAGTGAGGGACTCGCAGATACGCAGTATTTT. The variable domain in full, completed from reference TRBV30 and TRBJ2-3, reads SQTIHQWPATLVQPVGSPLSLECTVEGTSNPNLYWYRQAAGRGLQLLFYSVGIGQISSEVPQNLSASRPQDRQFILSSKKLLLSDSGFYLCAWSEGLADTQYFGPGTRLTVL.

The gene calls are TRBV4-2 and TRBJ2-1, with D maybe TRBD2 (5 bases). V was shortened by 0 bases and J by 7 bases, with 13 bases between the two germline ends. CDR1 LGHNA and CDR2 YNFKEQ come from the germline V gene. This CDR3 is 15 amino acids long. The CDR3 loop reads CASSQEVTSRNEQFF. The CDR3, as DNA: TGTGCCAGCAGCCAAGAGGTAACTAGTAGAAATGAGCAGTTCTTC.

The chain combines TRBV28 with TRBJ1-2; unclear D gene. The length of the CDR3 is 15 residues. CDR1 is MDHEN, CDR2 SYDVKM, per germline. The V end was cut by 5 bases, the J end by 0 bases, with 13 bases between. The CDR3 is CASSPLERANYGYTF. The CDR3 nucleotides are TGTGCCAGCAGTCCCCTGGAGAGGGCTAACTATGGCTACACCTTC.

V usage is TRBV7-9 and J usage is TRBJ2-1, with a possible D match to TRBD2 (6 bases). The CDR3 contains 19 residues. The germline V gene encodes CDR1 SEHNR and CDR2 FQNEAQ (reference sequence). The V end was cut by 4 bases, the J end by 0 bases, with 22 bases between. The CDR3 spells CASSSRGTGAVSSYNEQFF. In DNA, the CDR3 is TGTGCCAGCAGCTCCCGGGGAACGGGAGCCGTCAGCTCCTACAATGAGCAGTTCTTC.

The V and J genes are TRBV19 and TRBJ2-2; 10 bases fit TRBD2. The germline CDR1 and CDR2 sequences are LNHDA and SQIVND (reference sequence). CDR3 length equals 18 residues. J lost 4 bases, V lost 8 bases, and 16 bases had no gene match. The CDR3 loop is CASGRGAGGPRSTGELFF. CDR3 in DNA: TGTGCCAGTGGCCGGGGAGCGGGAGGGCCAAGGAGCACCGGGGAGCTGTTTTTT.

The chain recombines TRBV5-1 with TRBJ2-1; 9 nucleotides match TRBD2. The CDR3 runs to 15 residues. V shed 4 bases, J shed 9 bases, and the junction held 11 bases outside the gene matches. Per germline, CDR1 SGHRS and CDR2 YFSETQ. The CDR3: CASSGGTSRGGEQFF. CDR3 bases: TGCGCCAGCAGCGGAGGGACTAGCAGGGGGGGTGAGCAGTTCTTC.